These T cell receptor beta chains were read from a single sample in a study of cytotoxic CD8 clonotypes in ibrutinib-treated CLL. Sequencing used immunoSEQ multiplex PCR; TCRdb keeps in-frame clones, though not all of them. The table includes nearly 300,000 clones, around 76% detected once. The source material was PBMCs, sampled at disease progression, from a patient treated with ibrutinib. The source is a human donor with chronic lymphocytic leukemia. Each CDR3 is given with its conserved first and last residue. A D gene is named only where the DNA matches it firmly. The size of a clone is reported for some rows only, either as once, few or many, or as a class for expanded clones.

clone size	D gene	V gene	J gene	CDR3 DNA	CDR3 protein
NA	NA	TRBV5-1	TRBJ1-6	TGCGCCAGCAGCTTGGCAGGGAGTGGACCCCTCCACTTT	CASSLAGSGPLHF
NA	NA	TRBV7-2	TRBJ2-5	TGTGCCAGCAGCTTCAGGGCAGAGACCCAGTACTTC	CASSFRAETQYF
NA	TRBD1	TRBV5-4	TRBJ1-1	TGTGCCAGCAGCCCAGGTAAGGGGGCGAACACTGAAGCTTTCTTT	CASSPGKGANTEAFF
NA	TRBD2	TRBV2	TRBJ2-3	TGTGCCAGCAATAGCGGGATGTTCACAGATACGCAGTATTTT	CASNSGMFTDTQYF
NA	NA	TRBV15	TRBJ2-5	TGTGCCACCAGACCCCTTTGGGAGGGGGTGACCCAGTACTTC	CATRPLWEGVTQYF
NA	NA	TRBV15	TRBJ1-5	TGTGCCACCAGCTGGGGTTCACATCAGCCCCAGCATTTT	CATSWGSHQPQHF
NA	NA	TRBV6-5	TRBJ2-3	TGTGCCAGCAGATCGTCGGGAGATACGCAGTATTTT	CASRSSGDTQYF
NA	NA	TRBV15	TRBJ2-5	TGTGCCACCAGCAGAAGACACGGAGAGACCCAGTACTTC	CATSRRHGETQYF
NA	NA	TRBV6-5	TRBJ2-2	TGTGCCAGCAGTTACCAGGGGCCGACCGGGGAGCTGTTTTTT	CASSYQGPTGELFF
NA	NA	TRBV29-1	TRBJ1-2	TGCAGCGTTGAAGGAGGGGCGGGCTATGGCTACACCTTC	CSVEGGAGYGYTF
NA	NA	TRBV14	TRBJ2-4	TGTGCCAGCAGCCAACGTGGAGCCAAAAACATTCAGTACTTC	CASSQRGAKNIQYF
NA	TRBD1	TRBV7-2	TRBJ1-2	TGTGCCAGCAGCTTAGAGGGACAGGGGAACTATGGCTACACCTTC	CASSLEGQGNYGYTF
NA	NA	TRBV11-3	TRBJ2-3	TGTGCCAGCAGCCACCGGACGGTAGAAGAGGCAGATACGCAGTATTTT	CASSHRTVEEADTQYF
NA	TRBD1	TRBV19	TRBJ1-2	TGTGCCAGTAGCAACCCTTCCCGGACAGGAAGATATGGCTACACCTTC	CASSNPSRTGRYGYTF
few	NA	TRBV11-2	TRBJ2-7	TGTGCCAGCAGCTTAGGGCGAGGGGTCTGGGAGCAGTACTTC	CASSLGRGVWEQYF
NA	NA	TRBV6-5	TRBJ2-5	TGTGCCAGCAGTTACTTTGCAGGGAGACAAGAGACCCAGTACTTC	CASSYFAGRQETQYF
NA	NA	TRBV6-5	TRBJ1-5	TGTGCCAGCAGAGGCCAGGGAGGTCAGCCCCAGCATTTT	CASRGQGGQPQHF
NA	NA	TRBV27	TRBJ1-1	TGTGCCAGCAGCCTCCGGGACAACACTGAAGCTTTCTTT	CASSLRDNTEAFF
NA	TRBD1	TRBV2	TRBJ1-2	TGTGCCAGCAGTGACAGGGGGAGGACCTATGGCTACACCTTC	CASSDRGRTYGYTF
few	NA	TRBV4-1	TRBJ1-2	TGCGCCAGCAGCCCGACCGCAGGGATGGGAGGCTACACCTTC	CASSPTAGMGGYTF
NA	NA	TRBV6-5	TRBJ2-7	TGTGCCAGCAGGTGGGACGGGAGCTCCTACGAGCAGTACTTC	CASRWDGSSYEQYF
NA	NA	TRBV9	TRBJ1-2	TGTGCCAGCAGCGTAGGCGGCCACACCTTC	CASSVGGHTF
NA	NA	TRBV28	TRBJ2-3	TGTGCCAGCGTCCGGGCTCATCGAACGGATACGCAGTATTTT	CASVRAHRTDTQYF
NA	NA	TRBV7-9	TRBJ2-1	TGTGCCAGCAGCTTAGTTCATGAGAACAATGAGCAGTTCTTC	CASSLVHENNEQFF
few	NA	TRBV25-1	TRBJ1-3	TGTGCCAGCAGTGAAACCCCCTCTGGAAACACCATATATTTT	CASSETPSGNTIYF
few	NA	TRBV5-1	TRBJ1-2	TGCGCCAGCAGCTTGGGCGAGGGGCGAAGCTATGGCTACACCTTC	CASSLGEGRSYGYTF
NA	NA	TRBV2	TRBJ2-7	TGTGCCAGCAGTGAACCGGCAGTCCAGTACTTC	CASSEPAVQYF
NA	NA	TRBV2	TRBJ2-7	TGTGCCAGCAGTGAAGTAGTCCTCCTGAGCTCCTACGAGCAGTACTTC	CASSEVVLLSSYEQYF
NA	NA	TRBV28	TRBJ2-5	TGTGCCAGCAGTTTAGTGTCGAAACAAGAGACCCAGTACTTC	CASSLVSKQETQYF
NA	NA	TRBV29-1	TRBJ2-1	TGCAGCGTTGCGGGCGGGTACAGGAGCTCCTACAATGAGCAGTTCTTC	CSVAGGYRSSYNEQFF
few	NA	TRBV25-1	TRBJ1-6	TGTGCCAGCAGTGAAGGGGGCTGGAATTCACCCCTCCACTTT	CASSEGGWNSPLHF
NA	TRBD1	TRBV4-1	TRBJ2-2	TGCGCCAGCAGCAAAAACAGGGGGCAAGGCGGGGAGCTGTTTTTT	CASSKNRGQGGELFF
NA	TRBD2	TRBV11-2	TRBJ2-1	TGTGCCAGCAGCACTAGGACTAGCGGGGGTGACGAGCAGTTCTTC	CASSTRTSGGDEQFF
NA	NA	TRBV5-1	TRBJ2-3	TGCGCCAGCCGGAAGGGGAGCACAGATACGCAGTATTTT	CASRKGSTDTQYF
NA	NA	TRBV7-3	TRBJ1-1	TGTGCCAGCAGCTCCGGACAGTTCACTGAAGCTTTCTTT	CASSSGQFTEAFF
few	NA	TRBV9	TRBJ2-2	TGTGCCAGCAGACCAAACACCGGGGAGCTGTTTTTT	CASRPNTGELFF
NA	TRBD1	TRBV29-1	TRBJ1-2	TGCAGCCCCTTGAATGGGAGGGACAGGGAGCGGGGTGGGTATGGCTACACCTTC	CSPLNGRDRERGGYGYTF
few	TRBD2	TRBV25-1	TRBJ2-1	TGTGCCAGCAGTGAAGGGAGCGGGGGTTCCTACAATGAGCAGTTCTTC	CASSEGSGGSYNEQFF
few	NA	TRBV2	TRBJ2-7	TGTGCCAGCACCCCCCCGGACAGACCCTACGAGCAGTACTTC	CASTPPDRPYEQYF
NA	NA	TRBV2	TRBJ2-5	TGTGCCAGCAGAGCGACAGAAAACCAAGAGACCCAGTACTTC	CASRATENQETQYF
NA	NA	TRBV28	TRBJ2-7	TGTGCCAGCAGTACCTCTCACGGGAGATACGAGCAGTACTTC	CASSTSHGRYEQYF
NA	NA	TRBV9	TRBJ2-5	TGTGCCAGCAGCACCCGGGACGCCCACCAAGAGACCCAGTACTTC	CASSTRDAHQETQYF
NA	NA	TRBV2	TRBJ2-7	TGTGCCAGCAAACCAGGGACCGCAAACTACGAGCAGTACTTC	CASKPGTANYEQYF
NA	TRBD2	TRBV4-1	TRBJ2-4	TGCGCCAGCAGCCAAGACGGGCTAGCGGGGGTAAACATTCAGTACTTC	CASSQDGLAGVNIQYF
NA	NA	TRBV2	TRBJ2-7	TGTGCCAGCAGTGAACTGTCGGCCAGCTCCTACGAGCAGTACTTC	CASSELSASSYEQYF
few	NA	TRBV5-4	TRBJ1-5	TGTGCCAGCAGCTTGTGGGGGACGGATCAGCCCCAGCATTTT	CASSLWGTDQPQHF
NA	NA	TRBV4-1	TRBJ2-2	TGCGCCAGCACCTCTCGCGGGGAACTGAACACCGGGGAGCTGTTTTTT	CASTSRGELNTGELFF
NA	TRBD1	TRBV28	TRBJ1-2	TGTGCCAGCAGTTCGCCGGGACAGGGGCTTAACTATGGCTACACCTTC	CASSSPGQGLNYGYTF